A selection of T cell receptor beta chains follows, all from one sample in a study of blood T cell repertoires in COVID-19. TCRdb's table, derived via immunoSEQ multiplex PCR, lists solely in-frame clones and lacks some. The repertoire holds 450,000 to 500,000 clones, with 75% to 90% as singletons. The sample taken for sequencing was PBMCs or T cells enriched from blood (not recorded which). The receptors derive from a woman between 55 and 75 years old who had recovered from COVID-19. The CDR3 runs from the conserved cysteine through the conserved F or W. A D gene is named only where the DNA matches it firmly.

v_call,d_call,j_call,cdr3_aa
TRBV4-1,NA,TRBJ1-4,CASSQGGVEEKLFF
TRBV11-2,NA,TRBJ1-1,CASSLVWGLTNTEAFF
TRBV7-2,TRBD2,TRBJ2-4,CASSLTLAGGDIQYF
TRBV7-8,TRBD1,TRBJ1-1,CASSSAGGSEAFF
TRBV9,NA,TRBJ2-2,CASSVVPSSGELFF
TRBV10-3,NA,TRBJ1-3,CAISSQGPGNTIYF
TRBV11-2,TRBD2,TRBJ2-5,CASSYQRGGLDRETQYF
TRBV24-1,TRBD2,TRBJ2-1,CATSLSGGANNEQFF
TRBV9,TRBD1,TRBJ1-4,CASSSSTGRGEKLFF
TRBV19,NA,TRBJ1-5,CASTDQGNSNQPQHF
TRBV5-6,NA,TRBJ2-1,CASSWRRGTPQGNEQFF
TRBV7-2,NA,TRBJ1-2,CASSFPDGGSGGYTF
TRBV5-1,NA,TRBJ1-4,CASSLGTAEKLFF
TRBV27,NA,TRBJ1-2,CASSLRPDSPYYGYTF
TRBV13,TRBD1,TRBJ1-4,CASSSTGANEKLFF
TRBV19,TRBD1,TRBJ1-5,CASSVYGQESSNQPQHF
TRBV24-1,NA,TRBJ2-3,CATSAAGPTDTQYF
TRBV9,TRBD1,TRBJ2-2,CASSVAIGTGENTGELFF
TRBV10-3,NA,TRBJ1-6,CAISESEGGNSPLHF
TRBV4-1,NA,TRBJ1-6,CASSQEVTGGNNSPLHF
TRBV9,NA,TRBJ1-5,CASSADSNQPQHF
TRBV18,NA,TRBJ1-1,CASSPRVGGDRSEAFF
TRBV7-9,NA,TRBJ1-2,CASSLGAAYGYTF
TRBV9,NA,TRBJ1-2,CASSPLGGSHGYTF
TRBV19,TRBD2,TRBJ2-7,CASSSPGLGTYEQYF
TRBV6-5,TRBD1,TRBJ1-3,CASTRDRGNTIYF
TRBV6-5,TRBD1,TRBJ1-2,CASSPGQGANYGYTF
TRBV21-1,NA,TRBJ2-1,CASSKAPRGGPYNEQFF
TRBV5-1,TRBD1,TRBJ1-4,CASSGTGYSEKLFF
TRBV20-1,TRBD1,TRBJ2-7,CSAHRGEQYF
TRBV4-1,TRBD2,TRBJ2-5,CASSQVASGGETQYF
TRBV5-5,NA,TRBJ1-6,CASSLESGRSPLHF
TRBV6-5,TRBD1,TRBJ1-1,CASRDRRNTEAFF
TRBV27,NA,TRBJ1-4,CASSLLGEKLFF
TRBV3-1/TRBV3-2,NA,TRBJ1-6,CASSQDSGSSPLHF
TRBV27,TRBD1,TRBJ1-1,CARQGKTEAFF
TRBV6-5,NA,TRBJ2-3,CASRSSGGTDTQYF
TRBV18,NA,TRBJ2-2,CASSPIGDTGELFF
TRBV19,NA,TRBJ1-3,CASSSPRGSENTIYF
TRBV13,TRBD2,TRBJ2-3,CASSPELTSGEYTDTQYF
TRBV9,TRBD2,TRBJ2-3,CASSVTSGGTDTQYF
TRBV15,NA,TRBJ2-2,CATSRDTVTVTGELFF
TRBV7-9,NA,TRBJ1-3,CASSRPQRQNAGNTIYF
TRBV27,NA,TRBJ1-1,CASSFLAGNTEAFF
TRBV3-1/TRBV3-2,TRBD1,TRBJ1-2,CASRETGRNYGYTF